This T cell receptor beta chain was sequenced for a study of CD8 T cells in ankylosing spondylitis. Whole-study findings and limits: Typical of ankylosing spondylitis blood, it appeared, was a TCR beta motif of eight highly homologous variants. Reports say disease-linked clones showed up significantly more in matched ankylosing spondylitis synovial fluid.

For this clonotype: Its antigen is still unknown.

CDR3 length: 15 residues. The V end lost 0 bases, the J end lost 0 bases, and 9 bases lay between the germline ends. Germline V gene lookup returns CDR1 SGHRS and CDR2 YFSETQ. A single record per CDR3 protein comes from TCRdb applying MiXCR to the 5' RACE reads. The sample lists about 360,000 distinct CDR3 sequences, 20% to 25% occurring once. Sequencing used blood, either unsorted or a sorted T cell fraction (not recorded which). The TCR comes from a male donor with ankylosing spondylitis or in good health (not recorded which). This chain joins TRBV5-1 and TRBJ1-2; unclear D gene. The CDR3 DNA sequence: TGCGCCAGCAGCTTGGAGACCGAGTCTAACTATGGCTACACCTTC. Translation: CASSLETESNYGYTF.